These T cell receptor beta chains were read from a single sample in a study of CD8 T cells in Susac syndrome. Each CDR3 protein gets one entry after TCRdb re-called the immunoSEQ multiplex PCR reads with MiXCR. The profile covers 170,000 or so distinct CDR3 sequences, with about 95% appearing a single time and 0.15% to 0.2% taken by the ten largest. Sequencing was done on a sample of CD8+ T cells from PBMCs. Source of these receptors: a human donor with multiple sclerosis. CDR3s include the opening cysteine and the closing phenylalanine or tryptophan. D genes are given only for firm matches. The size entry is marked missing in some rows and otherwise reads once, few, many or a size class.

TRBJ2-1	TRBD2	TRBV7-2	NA	CASSLWTSGGFNEQFF	TGTGCCAGCAGCCTTTGGACTAGCGGGGGGTTCAATGAGCAGTTCTTC
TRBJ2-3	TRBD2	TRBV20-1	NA	CSASHLLASGGLTDTQYF	TGCAGTGCTAGTCACCTGTTAGCTAGCGGGGGACTCACAGATACGCAGTATTTT
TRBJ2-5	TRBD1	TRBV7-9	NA	CASSYGTAHLDEETQYF	TGTGCCAGCAGCTACGGGACAGCTCACCTCGACGAAGAGACCCAGTACTTC
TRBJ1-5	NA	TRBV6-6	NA	CASLGRPSNQPQHF	TGTGCCAGCCTGGGGCGCCCGAGCAATCAGCCCCAGCATTTT
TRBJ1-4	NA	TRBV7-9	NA	CASSLVVRSTNEKLFF	TGTGCCAGCAGCTTAGTCGTCAGATCAACTAATGAAAAACTGTTTTTT
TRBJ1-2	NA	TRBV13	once	CASSVADLIPGYTF	TGTGCCAGCAGCGTCGCAGACTTGATTCCCGGCTACACCTTC
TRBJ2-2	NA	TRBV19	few	CASSRAGENTGELFF	TGTGCCAGTAGTCGGGCAGGGGAGAACACCGGGGAGCTGTTTTTT
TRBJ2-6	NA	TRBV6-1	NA	CASSDLVGSSGANVLTF	TGTGCCAGCAGCGACCTGGTTGGTAGCTCTGGGGCCAACGTCCTGACTTTC
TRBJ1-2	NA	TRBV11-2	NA	CASSFGVGYTF	TGTGCCAGCAGCTTCGGGGTTGGCTACACCTTC
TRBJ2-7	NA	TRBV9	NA	CASSPIGQPNYEQYF	TGTGCCAGCAGCCCCATAGGACAGCCCAACTACGAGCAGTACTTC
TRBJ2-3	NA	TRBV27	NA	CASSLSWKVNTDTQYF	TGTGCCAGCAGTTTATCGTGGAAAGTCAACACAGATACGCAGTATTTT
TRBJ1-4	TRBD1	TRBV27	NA	CASSTGGINEKLFF	TGTGCCAGCAGTACAGGGGGCATCAATGAAAAACTGTTTTTT
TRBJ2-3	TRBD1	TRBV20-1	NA	CSARARQGADTQYF	TGCAGTGCTAGAGCTCGACAGGGGGCAGATACGCAGTATTTT
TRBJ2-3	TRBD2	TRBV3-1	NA	CASSLRLAAPTDTQYF	TGTGCCAGCAGCCTAAGACTAGCGGCCCCCACAGATACGCAGTATTTT
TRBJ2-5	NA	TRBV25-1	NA	CASSGQYQETQYF	TGTGCCAGCAGTGGGCAGTACCAAGAGACCCAGTACTTC
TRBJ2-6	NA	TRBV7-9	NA	CASSSKVFAGANVLTF	TGTGCCAGCAGCAGTAAAGTCTTCGCTGGGGCCAACGTCCTGACTTTC
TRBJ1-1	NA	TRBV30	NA	CAWSVWTGLEAFF	TGTGCCTGGAGTGTATGGACGGGCCTTGAAGCTTTCTTT
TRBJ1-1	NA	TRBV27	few	CASRTGTEAFF	TGTGCCAGCAGGACGGGCACTGAAGCTTTCTTT
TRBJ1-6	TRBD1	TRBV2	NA	CASSGGQNRGNSPLHF	TGTGCCAGCAGTGGGGGCCAAAACAGGGGGAATTCACCCCTCCACTTT
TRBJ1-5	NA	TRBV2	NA	CASSEWGESNQPQHF	TGTGCCAGCAGTGAGTGGGGGGAAAGCAATCAGCCCCAGCATTTT
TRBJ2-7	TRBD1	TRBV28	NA	CASSWTGTGSEQYF	TGTGCCAGCAGTTGGACCGGGACAGGGAGTGAGCAGTACTTC
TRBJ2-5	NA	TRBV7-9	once	CASSAPQETQYF	TGTGCCAGCAGCGCACCCCAAGAGACCCAGTACTTC
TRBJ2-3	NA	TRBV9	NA	CASSVGGTRDTQYF	TGTGCCAGCAGCGTTGGGGGAACCCGGGATACGCAGTATTTT
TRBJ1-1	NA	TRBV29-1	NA	CSVERSGEAFF	TGCAGCGTTGAACGTAGCGGTGAAGCTTTCTTT
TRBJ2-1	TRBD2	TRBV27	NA	CASSIPGLPNNEQFF	TGTGCCAGCAGTATTCCGGGACTACCCAACAATGAGCAGTTCTTC
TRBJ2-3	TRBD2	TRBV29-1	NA	CSVEVGLAGTKSTDTQYF	TGCAGCGTTGAAGTGGGACTAGCGGGTACCAAAAGCACAGATACGCAGTATTTT
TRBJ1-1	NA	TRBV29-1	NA	CSVEQGMGVNTEAFF	TGCAGCGTTGAACAGGGAATGGGGGTGAACACTGAAGCTTTCTTT
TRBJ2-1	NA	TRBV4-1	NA	CASSHALSSYNEQFF	TGCGCCAGCAGCCATGCCCTTAGCTCCTACAATGAGCAGTTCTTC
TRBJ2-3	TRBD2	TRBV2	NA	CARSLAGDTDTQYF	TGTGCCAGAAGCCTAGCGGGGGACACAGATACGCAGTATTTT
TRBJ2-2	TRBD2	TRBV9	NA	CASRGRSSGAPGTGELFF	TGTGCCAGCAGAGGTCGGAGTAGCGGGGCTCCGGGCACCGGGGAGCTGTTTTTT
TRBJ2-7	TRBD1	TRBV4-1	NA	CASSRGTGEYEQYF	TGCGCCAGCAGCCGGGGGACAGGGGAGTACGAGCAGTACTTC
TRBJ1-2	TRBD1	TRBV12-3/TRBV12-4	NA	CASSLVGTGAANYGYTF	TGTGCCAGCAGTTTAGTTGGGACAGGGGCCGCTAACTATGGCTACACCTTC
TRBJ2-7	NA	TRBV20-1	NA	CSARDLRDYEQYF	TGCAGTGCTAGAGATCTCAGGGACTACGAGCAGTACTTC
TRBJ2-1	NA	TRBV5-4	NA	CASSLGAGRLSYNEQFF	TGTGCCAGCAGCTTGGGGGCCGGGCGCCTCTCCTACAATGAGCAGTTCTTC
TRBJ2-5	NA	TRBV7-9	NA	CATRLLGAEETQYF	TGTGCAACCAGGTTACTAGGAGCGGAAGAGACCCAGTACTTC
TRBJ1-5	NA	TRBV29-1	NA	CSVEGTDSNQPQHF	TGCAGCGTTGAAGGGACAGATAGCAATCAGCCCCAGCATTTT
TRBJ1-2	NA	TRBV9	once	CASRSMGDGYTF	TGTGCCAGCAGGTCCATGGGAGATGGCTACACCTTC
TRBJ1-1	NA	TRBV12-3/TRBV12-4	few	CASSLARTEAFF	TGTGCCAGCAGTTTAGCGCGCACTGAAGCTTTCTTT
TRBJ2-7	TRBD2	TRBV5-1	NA	CASSSRLADYEQYF	TGCGCCAGCAGCTCCCGACTAGCGGACTACGAGCAGTACTTC
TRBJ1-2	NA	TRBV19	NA	CASSIFSRDTSGYTF	TGTGCCAGTAGTATTTTCTCCCGAGACACCTCCGGCTACACCTTC
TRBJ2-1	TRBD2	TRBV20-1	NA	CSARGYLSGISYNEQFF	TGCAGTGCTAGAGGATACCTCAGCGGGATCTCCTACAATGAGCAGTTCTTC
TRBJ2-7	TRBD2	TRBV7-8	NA	CASSLAPSGYEQYF	TGTGCCAGCAGCTTAGCTCCTAGCGGCTACGAGCAGTACTTC
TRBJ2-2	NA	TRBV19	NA	CASSNHNTGELFF	TGTGCCAGTAGTAACCACAACACCGGGGAGCTGTTTTTT
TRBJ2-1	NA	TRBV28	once	CASSPTGVDGTLYNEQFF	TGTGCCAGCAGTCCGACTGGGGTAGACGGGACCTTATACAATGAGCAGTTCTTC
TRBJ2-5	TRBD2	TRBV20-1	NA	CSARDSQRGWETQYF	TGCAGTGCTAGAGATTCTCAGCGGGGGTGGGAGACCCAGTACTTC
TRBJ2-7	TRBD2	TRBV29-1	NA	CSVARLAGVSYEQYF	TGCAGCGTTGCTCGCCTAGCGGGAGTCTCCTACGAGCAGTACTTC
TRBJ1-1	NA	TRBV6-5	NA	CASLDLQNTEAFF	TGTGCCAGCCTAGATTTACAGAACACTGAAGCTTTCTTT
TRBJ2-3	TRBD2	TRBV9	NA	CASSVAGGDTQYF	TGTGCCAGCAGCGTAGCGGGAGGGGATACGCAGTATTTT
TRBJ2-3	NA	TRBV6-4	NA	CARPTYSTDTQYF	TGTGCCAGACCTACCTACAGCACAGATACGCAGTATTTT
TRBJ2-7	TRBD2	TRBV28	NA	CASSLAGGPGEQYF	TGTGCCAGCAGTTTAGCGGGAGGGCCGGGTGAGCAGTACTTC
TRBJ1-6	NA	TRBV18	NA	CASSPSEGHVDNSPLHF	TGTGCCAGCTCACCATCCGAAGGACACGTTGATAATTCACCCCTCCACTTT
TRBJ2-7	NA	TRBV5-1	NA	CASSFTGFYEQYF	TGCGCCAGCAGCTTTACAGGGTTTTACGAGCAGTACTTC
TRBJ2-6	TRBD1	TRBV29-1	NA	CSVEKGQGDGANVLTF	TGCAGCGTCGAAAAGGGACAGGGGGATGGGGCCAACGTCCTGACTTTC